The 30 T cell receptor beta chains below all came from one sample that was sequenced in a study of cytomegalovirus exposure and HLA in healthy donors. Data came from immunoSEQ multiplex PCR; TCRdb stores just in-frame clones and leaves some out. This table holds some 250,000 clones, around 89% found once. The sample comprised PBMCs. These receptors were collected from a woman aged 18-30 years in good health and CMV-seronegative.

The chain is built from TRBV7-2 and TRBJ1-1; TRBD1 is a possible D gene (5 bases). Germline V gene sequence: CDR1 SGHTA, CDR2 FQGNSA. This CDR3 region has 14 residues. V dropped 0 bases and J dropped 5 bases, with 10 bases sitting between them. CDR3 sequence reads: CASSLAGGGTEAFF. The CDR3 DNA sequence: TGTGCCAGCAGCTTAGCGGGGGGAGGGACTGAAGCTTTCTTT.

This clone was found a few times. The V and J genes are TRBV30 and TRBJ1-2; TRBD1 matches 10 bases. Trimming removed 2 bases from V and 8 bases from J; junction bases left unmatched: 5. This CDR3 is built from 13 residues. Germline CDR1 GTSNPN, CDR2 SVGIG (reference sequence). The CDR3 nucleotides read TGTGCCTGGAGTATCGGACAGGGGGACGGCTACACCTTC. Translation gives CAWSIGQGDGYTF.

Here the CDR3 reads CASSAGTLATDTQYF. The CDR3 DNA reads as TGTGCCAGCAGTGCCGGGACTTTAGCAACAGATACGCAGTATTTT. This chain connects TRBV28 to TRBJ2-3; TRBD2 might be the D (6 bases). Germline-derived CDR1 and CDR2 are MDHEN and SYDVKM. Trimming stripped 5 bases from V and 3 bases from J, with 15 bases between. This CDR3 contains 15 residues.

The rearrangement joins TRBV7-9 to TRBJ2-2; D is possibly TRBD1 (6 bases). CDR1 is SEHNR, CDR2 FQNEAQ, per germline (reference sequence). The CDR3 length is 14 residues. Trimming stripped 6 bases from V and 0 bases from J, with 8 bases between. CDR3 region: CASSWTANTGELFF. As DNA, the CDR3 is TGTGCCAGCAGTTGGACAGCGAACACCGGGGAGCTGTTTTTT.

The V and J genes are TRBV6-1 and TRBJ1-5; TRBD1 matches 7 bases. Trimming took 4 bases from V and 0 from J; bases not matched to a gene: 9. CDR1 and CDR2 from the germline V gene are MNHNS and SASEGT. This CDR3 region has 17 residues. CDR3 coding DNA: TGTGCCAGCAGTGCCCGGGACAGTTCCTATAGCAATCAGCCCCAGCATTTT. It specifies CASSARDSSYSNQPQHF.

The V gene is TRBV28, the J gene TRBJ1-5, with a weak D call TRBD1 (5 bases). The CDR3 loop spans 14 amino acids. The germline V and J ends were trimmed by 2 bases and 5 bases, with 10 bases remaining between them. In germline, CDR1 is MDHEN, CDR2 SYDVKM. The CDR3 sequence: CASSLGAGHQPQHF. CDR3 DNA: TGTGCCAGCAGTTTAGGGGCAGGTCATCAGCCCCAGCATTTT.

The chain employs TRBV11-2 and TRBJ1-2; no clear D gene. Germline V gene sequence: CDR1 SGHAT, CDR2 FQNNGV. Trimming took 0 bases from V and 6 from J, leaving 14 bases between them. This CDR3 is 15 amino acids long. This CDR3 reads CASSLDPQAVDGYTF. CDR3 DNA: TGTGCCAGCAGCTTAGATCCCCAGGCAGTTGATGGCTACACCTTC.

The gene calls are TRBV5-1 and TRBJ1-4, with D possibly being TRBD1 (6 bases). The V gene's germline CDR1 is SGHRS and CDR2 YFSETQ. V was trimmed by 1 base and J by 8 bases, leaving 12 bases between them. The CDR3 length is 14 residues. For the CDR3, the DNA is TGCGCCAGCAGCTTGTTTGCAGGGGAGGAAAAACTGTTTTTT. Amino acid sequence: CASSLFAGEEKLFF.

V is TRBV7-6 and J is TRBJ2-1; D remains ambiguous. Trimming shortened V by 1 base and J by 7 bases, and 11 bases separated the two germline ends. This CDR3 has 14 residues. The germline V gene encodes CDR1 SGHVS and CDR2 FNYEAQ. CDR3 sequence reads: CASSLGGSSNEQFF. DNA for the CDR3: TGTGCCAGCAGCTTAGGTGGTAGCTCTAATGAGCAGTTCTTC.

The chain uses TRBV28 and TRBJ2-1, with 7 bases that match TRBD1. CDR3 length: 15 residues. The V and J ends lost 6 bases and 6 bases, in that order; junction bases with no gene match: 11. Germline-derived CDR1 and CDR2 are MDHEN and SYDVKM. The CDR3 loop is CASRNNRGVLNEQFF. CDR3 in DNA: TGTGCCAGCAGAAACAACAGGGGAGTACTCAATGAGCAGTTCTTC.

This chain links TRBV7-3 with TRBJ1-5; 7 nucleotides agree with TRBD1. The J segment lost 2 bases and the V segment lost 0 bases, leaving 25 bases of the junction unmatched. This CDR3 has 23 residues. CDR1 and CDR2 (germline): SGHTA, FQGTGA. The CDR3 region is CASSLTALSPRDRDLACNQPQHF. The CDR3 DNA follows: TGTGCCAGCAGCTTAACGGCCCTCTCCCCCCGAGACAGGGACCTAGCGTGCAATCAGCCCCAGCATTTT.

The chain carries TRBV6-6 and TRBJ2-2; 9 bases are a match to TRBD2. After removal of 2 bases from V and 6 bases from J, the junction contained 7 bases not matched to a gene. CDR3 length: 16 residues. CDR1 and CDR2 from the germline V gene are MNHNY and SVGAGI (reference sequence). The CDR3 spells CASSYAPGLASGELFF. The CDR3 DNA reads as TGTGCCAGCAGTTACGCGCCGGGACTAGCTTCCGGGGAGCTGTTTTTT.

The chain uses TRBV28 and TRBJ1-4, with TRBD1 matching over 8 bases. Germline CDR1 and CDR2: MDHEN and SYDVKM. The CDR3 covers 15 residues. With V trimmed by 4 bases and J by 6 bases, 7 bases remained unmatched. CDR3 nucleotide sequence: TGTGCCAGCAGTTCACCCAGGGGGCCTTATGAAAAACTGTTTTTT. Its protein is CASSSPRGPYEKLFF.

The V gene is TRBV19, the J gene TRBJ2-5; tentative D call: TRBD2 (6 bases). Trimming pared 3 bases from V and 5 bases from J, leaving 10 bases between. This CDR3 is 13 amino acids long. Germline CDR1 and CDR2: LNHDA and SQIVND (reference sequence). CDR3 region: CASSIIGGETQYF. The DNA for the CDR3 is TGTGCCAGTAGTATTATCGGAGGGGAGACCCAGTACTTC.

This clone was counted a few times. The chain couples TRBV7-3 to TRBJ1-6; 7 bases are a match to TRBD1. Germline loops: CDR1 SGHTA, CDR2 FQGTGA. The V gene end was trimmed by 2 bases and the J gene end by 13 bases; junction bases not matched to a gene: 5. This CDR3 comprises 13 residues. This chain's CDR3 is CASSLEDRAPLHF. The CDR3 nucleotides read TGTGCCAGCAGCTTAGAAGACAGGGCCCCCCTCCACTTT.

The rearrangement joins TRBV9 to TRBJ2-3; D gene ambiguous. The CDR3 contains 16 residues. Germline loops: CDR1 SGDLS, CDR2 YYNGEE. V lost 3 bases and J lost 2, with 16 bases in between. The CDR3 region is CASSDYPGNPTDTQYF. CDR3 DNA sequence: TGTGCCAGCAGCGACTACCCTGGAAACCCCACAGATACGCAGTATTTT.

V gene TRBV28 combines with J gene TRBJ1-1; possible D gene TRBD1, 5 bases. V lost 8 bases, J lost 7 bases, and 14 bases lay in between. The CDR3 consists of 12 residues. Germline V gene lookup returns CDR1 MDHEN and CDR2 SYDVKM. The DNA of the CDR3 is TGTGCCAGCCGTACTCAGGGCATTGAAGCTTTCTTT. This encodes CASRTQGIEAFF.

The gene calls are TRBV5-6 and TRBJ1-3, with no clear D. Germline assignment: CDR1 SGHDT and CDR2 YYEEEE. V dropped 4 bases and J dropped 0 bases, with 11 bases sitting between them. The CDR3 is 15 residues long. CDR3 bases: TGTGCCAGCAGCCCCGGCGGGTACTCTGGAAACACCATATATTTT. Protein sequence: CASSPGGYSGNTIYF.

This sequence joins TRBV7-9 and TRBJ2-1; D not resolved. This CDR3 is 15 amino acids long. Trimming removed 2 bases from V and 4 bases from J, with 12 bases in between. CDR1 SEHNR and CDR2 FQNEAQ come from the germline V gene (reference sequence). The CDR3 nucleotides are TGTGCCAGCAGCTTATCCGTAAACAGATACAATGAGCAGTTCTTC. This codes for CASSLSVNRYNEQFF.

CDR3 amino acids: CAWRDPGVREKLFF. The CDR3 DNA reads as TGTGCCTGGAGAGACCCAGGGGTTCGGGAAAAACTGTTTTTT. The chain links TRBV30 to TRBJ1-4; D might be TRBD1 (6 bases). Germline V gives CDR1 GTSNPN, CDR2 SVGIG (reference sequence). The CDR3 is 14 amino acids. Trimming shortened V by 3 bases and J by 8 bases, and 16 bases separated the two germline ends.

The gene calls are TRBV2 and TRBJ1-1; 8 nucleotides align to TRBD1. V shed 2 bases and J 2 bases; nucleotides not matched to a gene: 4. This CDR3 region has 15 residues. Per the germline V gene, CDR1 is SNHLY and CDR2 is FYNNEI. The CDR3 here is CASSELGTGNTEAFF. The CDR3 DNA is TGTGCCAGCAGTGAATTAGGGACAGGTAACACTGAAGCTTTCTTT. The whole variable domain, remainder taken from reference TRBV2 and TRBJ1-1, is EPEVTQTPSHQVTQMGQEVILRCVPISNHLYFYWYRQILGQKVEFLVSFYNNEISEKSEIFDDQFSVERPDGSNFTLKIRSTKLEDSAMYFCASSELGTGNTEAFFGQGTRLTVV.

J is TRBJ2-5 and V is TRBV25-1, with 7 bases matching TRBD2. Per the germline V gene, CDR1 is MGHDK and CDR2 is SYGVNS. Trimming at V came to 4 bases and at J to 1 base, leaving 6 bases not matched to a gene. The CDR3 consists of 15 residues. CDR3 region: CASSGLAVTQETQYF. CDR3 DNA: TGTGCCAGCAGTGGCCTAGCGGTGACCCAAGAGACCCAGTACTTC.

V gene TRBV5-1 combines with J gene TRBJ2-3; D is uncertain. Germline lookup yields CDR1 SGHRS and CDR2 YFSETQ. The CDR3 has 14 residues. Trimming removed 0 bases at V and 5 bases at J, with 10 bases between. DNA of the CDR3: TGCGCCAGCAGCTTGGAACGGGTACAAGATACGCAGTATTTT. It codes for CASSLERVQDTQYF.

The chain combines TRBV4-3 with TRBJ2-3; D ambiguous. Trimming left V 3 bases short and J 0 bases short, with 13 bases between. The CDR3 contains 16 residues. Germline V lookup: CDR1 LGHNA, CDR2 YSLEER. CDR3 region: CASSHRRTTSTDTQYF. For the CDR3, the DNA is TGCGCCAGCAGCCACCGGAGAACAACAAGCACAGATACGCAGTATTTT.

The chain has TRBV2 and TRBJ1-2; D unclear. Germline CDR1 is SNHLY and CDR2 is FYNNEI. V was trimmed by 8 bases and J by 2 bases, leaving 15 bases between them. The CDR3 has 14 amino acids. In nucleotides, the CDR3 is TGTGCCAGCGAACACGGGTTTGTGAACTATGGCTACACCTTC. It yields the protein CASEHGFVNYGYTF.

This chain joins TRBV7-3 and TRBJ2-7; 12 bases line up with TRBD2. There are 15 residues in the CDR3. Germline V gene lookup returns CDR1 SGHTA and CDR2 FQGTGA. J lost 3 bases, V lost 2 bases, and 2 bases had no gene match. DNA of the CDR3: TGTGCCAGCAGCTTACGGACTAGCGGGAACTACGAGCAGTACTTC. Protein sequence: CASSLRTSGNYEQYF.

V and J are TRBV19 and TRBJ2-5; 8 bases are a match to TRBD2. The germline gives CDR1 LNHDA, CDR2 SQIVND (reference sequence). V was clipped by 7 bases and J by 5 bases; unmatched bases: 9. The CDR3 covers 14 residues. CDR3 region: CASKPGLVSETQYF. In nucleotides, the CDR3 is TGTGCCAGTAAACCGGGACTAGTTTCTGAGACCCAGTACTTC.

Concerning this clone: The germline gene is not matched at one end of the junction; a read error may be the cause. J is TRBJ2-7 and V is TRBV5-1; 12 nucleotides line up with TRBD2. CDR1 is SGHRS, CDR2 YFSETQ, per germline. This CDR3 has 16 residues. The CDR3, as DNA: TGCGCCAGCAGCTTGATCCCAACTGGACTAGCGGGGCCCCCTTCCTTC. Translation: CASSLIPTGLAGPPSF.

V gene TRBV21-1 combines with J gene TRBJ2-2; TRBD2, the table's D call, was not compared with the DNA. TRBV21-1 is an annotated pseudogene. The CDR3 runs 21 residues. The CDR3 nucleotides are TGTGCCAGCATCCCCGACCGACCACAGCCTTATGGGGTAGCGGGGGTCCGGAGGCTGTTTTTT. Protein sequence: CASIPDRPQPYGVAGVRRLFF.

The gene calls are TRBV5-1 and TRBJ2-1; perhaps TRBD1 as D (5 bases). The V gene lost 4 bases and the J gene lost 12 bases, with 26 bases spanning the gap. The CDR3 totals 16 residues. Germline CDR1 SGHRS, CDR2 YFSETQ. The CDR3, as DNA: TGCGCCAGCAGCCTCTCGACGAAACAGGCATTGGAAGGGCAGTTCTTC. Its protein is CASSLSTKQALEGQFF.